The rows below give T cell receptor beta chains drawn from one sample of a study of T cell repertoires in cytomegalovirus infection. TCRdb analysed the reads with MiXCR anew, one entry per CDR3 protein. The data hold about 480,000 distinct CDR3 sequences, with 30% to 40% observed a single time. What these receptors recognize is not known. The input for sequencing was cultured PBMCs, taken from culture after CMV antigen stimulation. These receptor sequences come from a human donor in good health (CMV status not recorded). Some clones in this sample may be carry-over from other donors' samples. CDR3s include the opening cysteine and the closing phenylalanine or tryptophan. A D gene is named only where the DNA matches it firmly. Size is omitted from some rows. Given values are once, few, many or a class for expanded clones.

clone size: NA; CDR3 length: 17; D gene: NA; J gene: TRBJ1-1; V gene: TRBV28; CDR3 protein: CASSSPGYLVEDTEAFF; CDR3 DNA: TGTGCCAGCAGTTCCCCGGGGTACTTAGTAGAGGACACTGAAGCTTTCTTT
clone size: NA; CDR3 length: 13; D gene: NA; J gene: TRBJ1-5; V gene: TRBV9; CDR3 protein: CASSVGQNQPQHF; CDR3 DNA: TGTGCCAGCAGCGTAGGACAGAATCAGCCCCAGCATTTT
clone size: NA; CDR3 length: 14; D gene: NA; J gene: TRBJ2-3; V gene: TRBV7-2; CDR3 protein: CASSRQVSTDTQYF; CDR3 DNA: TGTGCCAGCAGCCGACAGGTTAGCACAGATACGCAGTATTTT
clone size: many; CDR3 length: 14; D gene: TRBD1; J gene: TRBJ1-4; V gene: TRBV7-2; CDR3 protein: CASSFRTGNEKLFF; CDR3 DNA: TGTGCCAGCAGCTTTAGGACAGGGAATGAAAAACTGTTTTTT
clone size: NA; CDR3 length: 13; D gene: NA; J gene: TRBJ2-3; V gene: TRBV19; CDR3 protein: CASTAPITDTQYF; CDR3 DNA: TGTGCCAGTACCGCCCCCATTACGGATACGCAGTATTTT
clone size: few; CDR3 length: 19; D gene: TRBD2; J gene: TRBJ2-1; V gene: TRBV7-8; CDR3 protein: CASSSARTSGPKTYNEQFF; CDR3 DNA: TGTGCCAGCAGCTCAGCCCGGACTAGCGGTCCAAAAACCTACAATGAGCAGTTCTTC
clone size: few; CDR3 length: 16; D gene: TRBD2; J gene: TRBJ2-1; V gene: TRBV27; CDR3 protein: CASSLSAPGGYNEQFF; CDR3 DNA: TGTGCCAGCAGTTTATCGGCCCCGGGGGGCTACAATGAGCAGTTCTTC
clone size: many; CDR3 length: 14; D gene: NA; J gene: TRBJ2-5; V gene: TRBV7-2; CDR3 protein: CASTSPGWIETQYF; CDR3 DNA: TGTGCCAGCACCTCACCAGGATGGATCGAGACCCAGTACTTC
clone size: few; CDR3 length: 14; D gene: NA; J gene: TRBJ2-5; V gene: TRBV4-3; CDR3 protein: CASSQDSLGETQYF; CDR3 DNA: TGCGCCAGCAGCCAAGATTCTCTCGGAGAGACCCAGTACTTC
clone size: few; CDR3 length: 13; D gene: TRBD1; J gene: TRBJ2-3; V gene: TRBV7-2; CDR3 protein: CASSTGAVDTQYF; CDR3 DNA: TGTGCCAGCAGCACAGGGGCGGTAGATACGCAGTATTTT
clone size: many; CDR3 length: 11; D gene: NA; J gene: TRBJ2-7; V gene: TRBV11-2; CDR3 protein: CASSQGGEQYF; CDR3 DNA: TGTGCCAGCAGCCAGGGGGGGGAGCAGTACTTC
clone size: NA; CDR3 length: 15; D gene: TRBD2; J gene: TRBJ2-7; V gene: TRBV28; CDR3 protein: CASRLTSGNTYEQYF; CDR3 DNA: TGTGCCAGCCGCCTGACTAGCGGCAATACGTACGAGCAGTACTTC
clone size: NA; CDR3 length: 16; D gene: TRBD1; J gene: TRBJ2-7; V gene: TRBV7-2; CDR3 protein: CASSLVSGTEAYEQYF; CDR3 DNA: TGTGCCAGCAGCTTAGTCTCCGGGACAGAGGCCTACGAGCAGTACTTC
clone size: NA; CDR3 length: 15; D gene: NA; J gene: TRBJ1-6; V gene: TRBV25-1; CDR3 protein: CASSGAGAYNSPLHF; CDR3 DNA: TGTGCCAGCAGTGGGGCAGGAGCCTATAATTCACCCCTCCACTTT
clone size: NA; CDR3 length: 16; D gene: NA; J gene: TRBJ2-2; V gene: TRBV12-3/TRBV12-4; CDR3 protein: CASTPGQGGGVGELFF; CDR3 DNA: TGTGCCAGCACCCCCGGACAGGGCGGGGGTGTCGGGGAGCTGTTTTTT
clone size: many; CDR3 length: 13; D gene: TRBD1; J gene: TRBJ1-1; V gene: TRBV12-3/TRBV12-4; CDR3 protein: CASSRTGNTEAFF; CDR3 DNA: TGTGCCAGCAGCCGGACAGGGAACACTGAAGCTTTCTTT
clone size: few; CDR3 length: 12; D gene: NA; J gene: TRBJ1-5; V gene: TRBV18; CDR3 protein: CASSPTNQPQHF; CDR3 DNA: TGTGCCAGCTCACCCACCAATCAGCCCCAGCATTTT
clone size: few; CDR3 length: 15; D gene: NA; J gene: TRBJ2-1; V gene: TRBV19; CDR3 protein: CASSIFEGGYNEQFF; CDR3 DNA: TGTGCCAGTAGTATCTTCGAGGGAGGCTACAATGAGCAGTTCTTC
clone size: NA; CDR3 length: 12; D gene: NA; J gene: TRBJ1-5; V gene: TRBV20-1; CDR3 protein: CSARGSNQPQHF; CDR3 DNA: TGCAGTGCTAGAGGTAGCAATCAGCCCCAGCATTTT
clone size: NA; CDR3 length: 12; D gene: NA; J gene: TRBJ1-1; V gene: TRBV7-2; CDR3 protein: CASSFKRNEAFF; CDR3 DNA: TGTGCCAGCAGCTTCAAAAGGAACGAAGCTTTCTTT
clone size: few; CDR3 length: 17; D gene: TRBD2; J gene: TRBJ2-3; V gene: TRBV27; CDR3 protein: CASSLSLAGGHGDTQYF; CDR3 DNA: TGTGCCAGCAGTTTAAGCCTAGCGGGAGGGCATGGAGATACGCAGTATTTT
clone size: many; CDR3 length: 15; D gene: NA; J gene: TRBJ2-5; V gene: TRBV7-9; CDR3 protein: CASSFHGPLLETQYF; CDR3 DNA: TGTGCCAGCAGCTTCCACGGACCCCTCCTTGAGACCCAGTACTTC
clone size: NA; CDR3 length: 16; D gene: NA; J gene: TRBJ1-5; V gene: TRBV19; CDR3 protein: CASSFAGGLLAQPQHF; CDR3 DNA: TGTGCCAGTAGTTTCGCGGGAGGACTCCTAGCCCAGCCCCAGCATTTT
clone size: many; CDR3 length: 17; D gene: NA; J gene: TRBJ1-6; V gene: TRBV7-2; CDR3 protein: CASSLPALGVDNSPLHF; CDR3 DNA: TGTGCCAGCAGCTTACCCGCTTTGGGGGTAGATAATTCACCCCTCCACTTT
clone size: few; CDR3 length: 15; D gene: NA; J gene: TRBJ2-1; V gene: TRBV4-3; CDR3 protein: CASSQYRDYYNEQFF; CDR3 DNA: TGCGCCAGCAGCCAGTACAGGGACTATTACAATGAGCAGTTCTTC
clone size: many; CDR3 length: 16; D gene: NA; J gene: TRBJ2-7; V gene: TRBV7-8; CDR3 protein: CASSLVDSHGSYEQYF; CDR3 DNA: TGTGCCAGCAGCTTAGTCGACAGCCATGGGTCCTACGAGCAGTACTTC
clone size: few; CDR3 length: 16; D gene: TRBD1; J gene: TRBJ1-3; V gene: TRBV12-3/TRBV12-4; CDR3 protein: CASRTDRAHSGNTIYF; CDR3 DNA: TGTGCCAGCAGGACTGACAGGGCCCACTCTGGAAACACCATATATTTT
clone size: NA; CDR3 length: 16; D gene: NA; J gene: TRBJ2-7; V gene: TRBV6-8; CDR3 protein: CASSPFSLGSSYEQYF; CDR3 DNA: TGTGCCAGCAGTCCTTTCTCTTTGGGGAGCTCCTACGAGCAGTACTTC
clone size: many; CDR3 length: 14; D gene: NA; J gene: TRBJ2-3; V gene: TRBV7-2; CDR3 protein: CASSFIRGADTQYF; CDR3 DNA: TGTGCCAGCAGCTTTATTCGGGGTGCAGATACGCAGTATTTT
clone size: NA; CDR3 length: 11; D gene: TRBD2; J gene: TRBJ2-1; V gene: TRBV7-2; CDR3 protein: CASSFSGKQFF; CDR3 DNA: TGTGCCAGCAGCTTTAGCGGGAAGCAGTTCTTC
clone size: few; CDR3 length: 14; D gene: NA; J gene: TRBJ2-5; V gene: TRBV7-9; CDR3 protein: CASSLAGGEETQYF; CDR3 DNA: TGTGCCAGCAGCTTAGCTGGGGGCGAAGAGACCCAGTACTTC
clone size: NA; CDR3 length: 15; D gene: NA; J gene: TRBJ1-5; V gene: TRBV15; CDR3 protein: CATSLHRGSGQPQHF; CDR3 DNA: TGTGCCACCAGCCTACATCGGGGGTCAGGCCAGCCCCAGCATTTT
clone size: NA; CDR3 length: 15; D gene: NA; J gene: TRBJ1-1; V gene: TRBV5-4; CDR3 protein: CASSLGVRMNTEAFF; CDR3 DNA: TGTGCCAGCAGCTTGGGAGTCAGGATGAACACTGAAGCTTTCTTT
clone size: few; CDR3 length: 15; D gene: TRBD2; J gene: TRBJ2-7; V gene: TRBV7-2; CDR3 protein: CASSLGLGRAYEQYF; CDR3 DNA: TGTGCCAGCAGCTTAGGTCTCGGGAGGGCCTACGAGCAGTACTTC
clone size: NA; CDR3 length: 15; D gene: NA; J gene: TRBJ2-2; V gene: TRBV4-1; CDR3 protein: CASSQFSTGTGELFF; CDR3 DNA: TGCGCCAGCAGCCAATTTAGCACGGGTACCGGGGAGCTGTTTTTT
clone size: NA; CDR3 length: 16; D gene: NA; J gene: TRBJ2-2; V gene: TRBV12-3/TRBV12-4; CDR3 protein: CASSFGLAANTGELFF; CDR3 DNA: TGTGCCAGCAGTTTTGGCCTAGCAGCGAACACCGGGGAGCTGTTTTTT
clone size: NA; CDR3 length: 15; D gene: NA; J gene: TRBJ2-1; V gene: TRBV7-3; CDR3 protein: CASSQRGESQDEQFF; CDR3 DNA: TGTGCCAGCAGCCAAAGGGGGGAAAGTCAAGATGAGCAGTTCTTC
clone size: few; CDR3 length: 13; D gene: NA; J gene: TRBJ1-1; V gene: TRBV7-2; CDR3 protein: CASSLIGSTEAFF; CDR3 DNA: TGTGCCAGCAGCTTAATCGGGAGCACTGAAGCTTTCTTT
clone size: NA; CDR3 length: 15; D gene: TRBD1; J gene: TRBJ1-1; V gene: TRBV6-6; CDR3 protein: CASSKTGARNTEAFF; CDR3 DNA: TGTGCCAGCAGTAAGACAGGGGCGAGGAACACTGAAGCTTTCTTT
clone size: few; CDR3 length: 12; D gene: NA; J gene: TRBJ1-5; V gene: TRBV20-1; CDR3 protein: CSAGVGVGPQHF; CDR3 DNA: TGCAGTGCAGGGGTGGGGGTAGGGCCCCAGCATTTT
clone size: NA; CDR3 length: 16; D gene: TRBD1; J gene: TRBJ1-1; V gene: TRBV19; CDR3 protein: CASSGGQGLSNTEAFF; CDR3 DNA: TGTGCCAGTAGTGGGGGACAGGGGCTTTCAAACACTGAAGCTTTCTTT
clone size: NA; CDR3 length: 16; D gene: TRBD2; J gene: TRBJ2-1; V gene: TRBV7-2; CDR3 protein: CASSLEREGRYNEQFF; CDR3 DNA: TGTGCCAGCAGCTTAGAGCGGGAGGGCCGGTACAATGAGCAGTTCTTC
clone size: many; CDR3 length: 14; D gene: NA; J gene: TRBJ2-3; V gene: TRBV7-2; CDR3 protein: CASSSRLTTDTQYF; CDR3 DNA: TGTGCCAGCAGCTCCCGACTTACCACAGATACGCAGTATTTT
clone size: many; CDR3 length: 13; D gene: NA; J gene: TRBJ2-7; V gene: TRBV6-1; CDR3 protein: CASTRGSSYEQYF; CDR3 DNA: TGTGCCAGCACTCGCGGGTCGTCCTACGAGCAGTACTTC
clone size: NA; CDR3 length: 17; D gene: TRBD1; J gene: TRBJ2-5; V gene: TRBV27; CDR3 protein: CASSFRPTGYRVETQYF; CDR3 DNA: TGTGCCAGCAGTTTTCGGCCGACAGGGTATCGGGTAGAGACCCAGTACTTC
clone size: NA; CDR3 length: 14; D gene: TRBD1; J gene: TRBJ1-3; V gene: TRBV20-1; CDR3 protein: CSASTGSSGNTIYF; CDR3 DNA: TGCAGTGCGTCGACAGGGAGCTCTGGAAACACCATATATTTT
clone size: NA; CDR3 length: 16; D gene: NA; J gene: TRBJ2-7; V gene: TRBV7-6; CDR3 protein: CASSSTEASPTYEQYF; CDR3 DNA: TGTGCCAGCAGCTCCACGGAGGCTAGCCCCACCTACGAGCAGTACTTC
clone size: many; CDR3 length: 17; D gene: TRBD2; J gene: TRBJ2-1; V gene: TRBV7-2; CDR3 protein: CASTFLGATSGYNEQFF; CDR3 DNA: TGTGCCAGCACCTTCTTAGGAGCGACTAGCGGTTACAATGAGCAGTTCTTC
clone size: few; CDR3 length: 16; D gene: TRBD2; J gene: TRBJ2-5; V gene: TRBV7-8; CDR3 protein: CASSTRGEGLKETQYF; CDR3 DNA: TGTGCCAGCAGTACCCGGGGGGAGGGCCTAAAAGAGACCCAGTACTTC
clone size: few; CDR3 length: 19; D gene: NA; J gene: TRBJ2-1; V gene: TRBV4-3; CDR3 protein: CASSLALAPPRSSYNEQFF; CDR3 DNA: TGCGCCAGCAGCCTCGCCCTAGCGCCGCCCCGAAGCTCCTACAATGAGCAGTTCTTC